This is a list of T cell receptor beta chains from one sample in a study of blood T cell repertoires in COVID-19. Method: immunoSEQ multiplex PCR; TCRdb's copy keeps in-frame clones and lacks some. The repertoire holds about 100,000 clones, with about 90% as singletons. The source material was peripheral blood. These receptors came from a man aged 30-40 years in a cohort sampled during active COVID-19. Both conserved end residues are part of each CDR3. D genes are given only for firm matches. Not all rows give a size; the values are once, few, many and, for expanded clones, a class.

d_gene	v_gene	j_gene	abundance	CDR3aa	CDR3nt
NA	TRBV3-1/TRBV3-2	TRBJ2-7	NA	CASSPTGSREQYF	TGTGCCAGCAGCCCAACAGGGTCCCGCGAGCAGTACTTC
TRBD2	TRBV6-2/TRBV6-3	TRBJ2-3	once	CASSYGRGAHGDTQYF	TGTGCCAGCAGTTACGGGCGGGGGGCTCACGGGGATACGCAGTATTTT
NA	TRBV18	TRBJ2-3	NA	CASSPYGGDTQYF	TGTGCCAGCTCACCGTACGGGGGAGATACGCAGTATTTT
TRBD1	TRBV6-2/TRBV6-3	TRBJ1-5	NA	CASSSRDRYSNQPQHF	TGTGCCAGCAGTTCCCGGGACAGGTATAGCAATCAGCCCCAGCATTTT
NA	TRBV6-2/TRBV6-3	TRBJ2-1	NA	CASSYSGASTYNEQFF	TGTGCCAGCAGTTACTCAGGAGCCTCTACCTACAATGAGCAGTTCTTC
TRBD2	TRBV7-9	TRBJ2-1	NA	CASTSSGGLAYNEQFF	TGTGCCAGCACCTCCTCGGGGGGACTCGCCTACAATGAGCAGTTCTTC
NA	TRBV7-9	TRBJ2-1	NA	CASSLVGRGTNEQFF	TGTGCCAGCAGCTTAGTCGGCCGGGGAACCAATGAGCAGTTCTTC
TRBD1	TRBV11-2	TRBJ2-2	NA	CASSLALTGGPNTGELFF	TGTGCCAGCAGCTTAGCCCTGACAGGGGGTCCCAATACCGGGGAGCTGTTTTTT
TRBD1	TRBV3-1/TRBV3-2	TRBJ1-2	once	CASSRRGQGSSF	TGTGCCAGCAGCCGCCGAGGACAGGGCAGCTCCTTC
NA	TRBV6-5	TRBJ1-1	NA	CASARGNTEAFF	TGTGCCAGTGCCAGGGGTAACACTGAAGCTTTCTTT
TRBD1	TRBV5-5	TRBJ1-2	NA	CASSLAARGVNGYTF	TGTGCCAGCAGCTTGGCGGCCAGGGGGGTAAATGGCTACACCTTC
TRBD1	TRBV6-2/TRBV6-3	TRBJ1-1	NA	CASSYGQGEAFF	TGTGCCAGCAGTTACGGACAGGGGGAAGCTTTCTTT
NA	TRBV2	TRBJ2-2	NA	CASSLRTARGTGELFF	TGTGCCAGCAGTTTGCGGACGGCACGCGGGACCGGGGAGCTGTTTTTT
TRBD1	TRBV5-4	TRBJ1-4	NA	CASSSKDRGTNEKLFF	TGTGCCAGCAGCTCTAAGGACAGGGGCACTAATGAAAAACTGTTTTTT
NA	TRBV5-4	TRBJ1-6	NA	CASSSVGGSPLHF	TGTGCCAGCAGCTCCGTCGGGGGTTCACCCCTCCACTTT
NA	TRBV6-6	TRBJ1-1	once	CASSKRRGDTEAFF	TGTGCCAGCAGTAAACGACGGGGGGACACTGAAGCTTTCTTT
TRBD2	TRBV4-1	TRBJ2-1	NA	CASSQEGRTSGPYNEQFF	TGCGCCAGCAGCCAAGAAGGCCGGACTAGCGGACCCTACAATGAGCAGTTCTTC
TRBD2	TRBV14	TRBJ2-7	NA	CASSQVSGGSVRRWEQYF	TGTGCCAGCAGCCAAGTTAGCGGGGGGTCCGTACGTCGTTGGGAGCAGTACTTC
TRBD1	TRBV5-8	TRBJ1-5	few	CASSLHRGPQGNQPQHF	TGTGCCAGCAGCTTGCACAGGGGGCCTCAAGGCAATCAGCCCCAGCATTTT
NA	TRBV15	TRBJ1-1	NA	CATSRDGETHTEAFF	TGTGCCACCAGCAGAGACGGGGAGACCCACACTGAAGCTTTCTTT
TRBD2	TRBV19	TRBJ2-1	NA	CASTPQVWEGEQFF	TGTGCCAGTACCCCCCAGGTGTGGGAGGGTGAGCAGTTCTTC
TRBD1	TRBV6-5	TRBJ2-1	NA	CASSYLQGLAYNEQFF	TGTGCCAGCAGTTACCTACAGGGGCTCGCCTACAATGAGCAGTTCTTC
NA	TRBV5-6	TRBJ2-7	NA	CASSSEWVTYEQYF	TGTGCCAGCAGCTCGGAGTGGGTCACCTACGAGCAGTACTTC
NA	TRBV10-2	TRBJ2-1	NA	CASGGDKHNEQFF	TGCGCCAGCGGGGGGGACAAACACAATGAGCAGTTCTTC
TRBD1	TRBV6-1	TRBJ2-6	NA	CASSAQAPGQGMSGANVLTF	TGTGCCAGCAGTGCTCAAGCTCCGGGACAGGGTATGTCTGGGGCCAACGTCCTGACTTTC
NA	TRBV9	TRBJ2-3	NA	CASGRGNTDTQYF	TGTGCCAGCGGTCGAGGAAACACAGATACGCAGTATTTT
NA	TRBV4-3	TRBJ1-4	few	CASSQDYRTATNEKLFF	TGCGCCAGCAGCCAAGACTATCGGACAGCAACTAATGAAAAACTGTTTTTT
NA	TRBV19	TRBJ1-2	once	CASSIRDISNYGYTF	TGTGCCAGTAGTATCCGAGACATCTCTAACTATGGCTACACCTTC
TRBD1	TRBV5-1	TRBJ2-1	NA	CASSFLETGYNEQFF	TGCGCCAGCAGCTTCCTTGAGACAGGGTACAATGAGCAGTTCTTC
NA	TRBV5-1	TRBJ1-1	once	CASSQNTEAFF	TGCGCCAGCAGCCAGAACACTGAAGCTTTCTTT
NA	TRBV7-8	TRBJ2-7	once	CASSFSGLARGEQYF	TGTGCCAGCAGCTTTAGTGGCCTAGCGAGGGGCGAGCAGTACTTC